This T cell receptor (beta chain) was documented in a study of blood T cell repertoires in COVID-19. The wider study: T cells, B-cell-depleted T cells, or PBMCs supplied cDNA or gDNA.

The protocol was immunoSEQ multiplex PCR, while the TCRdb copy is restricted to in-frame clones and leaves out a portion. Here the sample spans about 120,000 clones, over 70% being singletons. The sample comprised peripheral blood. The source of this sequence is a man aged 65 to 85 with acute or convalescent COVID-19.

The DNA for the CDR3 is TGCGCCAGCAGCCAAGATGTTGGACAGAATAATGAAAAACTGTTTTTT. This codes for CASSQDVGQNNEKLFF. This chain connects TRBV4-3 to TRBJ1-4; possible D gene TRBD1, 6 bases. This CDR3 has 16 amino acids. Between the trimmed V and J ends, which lost 0 bases and 4 bases, there was a span of 12 bases. Germline V CDR1 and CDR2: LGHNA, YSLEER.